The clone carrying this T cell receptor (beta chain) appeared a few times. The antigen is not known. The data are from a study of T cells after yellow fever vaccination. Study-wide results and limits: A secondary response was less intense yet reached its peak sooner, at day 5 versus 15. A limited proportion of clonotypes was detected within both the CD4 and CD8 compartments. Most primary-vaccination clones recurred post-booster (just under 98% CD4, 88% CD8).

TCRdb reanalysed the 5' RACE reads using MiXCR and keeps one entry per CDR3 protein. The sample holds some 350,000 distinct CDR3 sequences, about 8.7% seen once. The V gene end was trimmed by 4 bases and the J gene end by 2 bases; junction bases not matched to a gene: 6. The CDR3 spans 15 residues. Germline V gene lookup returns CDR1 LNHDA and CDR2 SQIVND (reference sequence). The V gene is TRBV19, the J gene TRBJ2-7; 9 bases align to TRBD2. This TCR was recovered from a man younger than 35 who received the YFV17D yellow fever vaccine. The material was PBMCs, obtained on the day of the first yellow fever vaccination. In DNA form, the CDR3 reads TGTGCCAGTAGTACCGCCGCTAGCGGGGCCTACGAGCAGTACTTC. Amino acid sequence: CASSTAASGAYEQYF.